The clone carrying this T cell receptor beta chain showed up just a few times. Other DNA variants within this sample encode the same CDR3. Per the study methods: Estimated nucleated cell counts came from reference gene primer amplification. Sequencing used immunoSEQ multiplex PCR; TCRdb keeps in-frame clones, though not all of them. V and J calls and clone size are copied from that table; D and trimming were computed from the DNA. The table lists about 75,000 clones, 84% of them singletons. The data stem from a study of blood T cell repertoires in COVID-19. About the study: T cells, B-cell-depleted T cells, or PBMCs provided the cDNA or gDNA that served as material.

The length of the CDR3 is 11 residues. Germline CDR1 reads DFQATT; CDR2 reads SNEGSKA (reference sequence). V shed 3 bases and J shed 2 bases, with 5 bases lying between them. The gene calls are TRBV20-1 and TRBJ2-7, with D hard to call. This clonotype originated in a woman in her forties or fifties with acute or convalescent COVID-19. Sequenced input: peripheral blood. The CDR3 spells CSASNTYEQYF. The CDR3 coding sequence is TGCAGTGCTAGTAACACCTACGAGCAGTACTTC.